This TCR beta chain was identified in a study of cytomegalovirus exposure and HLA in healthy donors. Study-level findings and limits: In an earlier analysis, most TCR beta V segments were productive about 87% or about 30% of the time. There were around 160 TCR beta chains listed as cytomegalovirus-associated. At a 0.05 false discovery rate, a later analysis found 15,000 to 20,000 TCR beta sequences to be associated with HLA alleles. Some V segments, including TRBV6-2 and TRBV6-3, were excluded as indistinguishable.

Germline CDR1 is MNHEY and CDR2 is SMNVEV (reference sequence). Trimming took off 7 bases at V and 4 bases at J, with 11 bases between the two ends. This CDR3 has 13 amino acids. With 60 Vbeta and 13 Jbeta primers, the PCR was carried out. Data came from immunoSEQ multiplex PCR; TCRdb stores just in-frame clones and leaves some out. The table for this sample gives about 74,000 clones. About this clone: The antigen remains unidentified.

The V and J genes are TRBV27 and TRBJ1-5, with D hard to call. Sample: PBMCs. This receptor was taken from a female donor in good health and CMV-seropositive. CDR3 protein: CASTGGRNQPQHF. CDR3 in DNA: TGTGCCAGCACTGGTGGCAGAAATCAGCCCCAGCATTTT.